The clone carrying this T cell receptor (beta chain) was counted once. The antigen is not known. MiXCR was run by TCRdb on the reads, yielding one entry per CDR3 protein. The table includes tens of thousands of distinct CDR3 sequences, roughly 34% detected once. The V gene lost 5 bases and the J gene lost 2 bases, with 11 bases spanning the gap. The CDR3 runs to 14 residues. Germline CDR1 MNHEY, CDR2 SMNVEV (reference sequence). These data belong to a study of T cell repertoires in cytomegalovirus infection. The chain recombines TRBV27 with TRBJ2-3, with D perhaps matching TRBD2 (5 bases). The receptor was isolated from a human donor in good health (CMV status not recorded). Some clones in this sample may be carry-over from other donors' samples. The sequencing sample was made of PBMCs, sequenced either directly or after in vitro stimulation (not recorded which). CDR3 in amino acids: CASSPGGFTDTQYF. The CDR3 region has the DNA TGTGCCAGCAGTCCTGGCGGGTTCACAGATACGCAGTATTTT.